The rows below give T cell receptor beta chains drawn from one sample of a study of T cell repertoires in cytomegalovirus infection. A single record per CDR3 protein comes from TCRdb applying MiXCR to the reads. The data hold about 97,000 distinct CDR3 sequences, with 16% observed a single time. The sample consisted of PBMCs. The receptor source for this set is a human donor in good health (CMV status not recorded). Some clones in this sample may be carry-over from other donors' samples. The CDR3 runs from the conserved cysteine through the conserved F or W. The D gene is left open where the match is weak. Some rows mark clone size as missing; the rest say once, few, many or name a class of expanded clone.

J,size,D,V,DNA,CDR3
TRBJ2-2,NA,NA,TRBV18,TGTGCCAGCTCATTTGGACAGACAAACACCGGGGAGCTGTTTTTT,CASSFGQTNTGELFF
TRBJ1-2,few,NA,TRBV15,TGTGCCACCAGCAGAGACTTAACGGGAAACTATGGCTACACCTTC,CATSRDLTGNYGYTF
TRBJ2-5,few,NA,TRBV20-1,TGCAGTGCTAGGGACCTGGGGACAATCCAAGAGACCCAGTACTTC,CSARDLGTIQETQYF
TRBJ1-2,few,NA,TRBV5-1,TGCGCCAGCAGCTCGATTCCCAACTATGGCTACACCTTC,CASSSIPNYGYTF
TRBJ2-3,NA,TRBD2,TRBV15,TGTGCCACCAGCAGAGATGGGTTGGCTAGCGGGGGTTCAGATACGCAGTATTTT,CATSRDGLASGGSDTQYF
TRBJ1-2,many,TRBD1,TRBV7-2,TGTGCCAGCACGCTAGGGGGCAACTATGGCTACACCTTC,CASTLGGNYGYTF
TRBJ1-1,many,NA,TRBV7-2,TGTGCCAGCAGCAGGGGACGGTACACTGAAGCTTTCTTT,CASSRGRYTEAFF
TRBJ1-1,many,TRBD1,TRBV7-2,TGTGCCAGCAGCTCTCAGGGGGCTGGCACTGAAGCTTTCTTT,CASSSQGAGTEAFF
TRBJ2-5,NA,TRBD1,TRBV7-8,TGTGCCAGCAGCCCAGGAAGAGGACAGGGGGCGGGGGAGACCCAGTACTTC,CASSPGRGQGAGETQYF
TRBJ2-2,NA,NA,TRBV6-5,TGTGCCACCTATCCGAGGGGAAGTAACACCGGGGAGCTGTTTTTT,CATYPRGSNTGELFF
TRBJ2-1,few,NA,TRBV6-2/TRBV6-3,TGTGCCAGCAGTTACTCGATTTGGGACAATGAGCAGTTCTTC,CASSYSIWDNEQFF
TRBJ2-1,many,NA,TRBV5-6,TGTGCCAGCAGTGATTCTTTGTACAATGAGCAGTTCTTC,CASSDSLYNEQFF
TRBJ2-5,NA,NA,TRBV24-1,TGTGCCACCTCTGCTGGGGGGACCACCCAAGAGACCCAGTACTTC,CATSAGGTTQETQYF
TRBJ1-6,many,NA,TRBV7-2,TGTGCCAGCAGCTTAGAGAGAAATTCACCCCTCCACTTT,CASSLERNSPLHF
TRBJ1-2,NA,NA,TRBV6-2/TRBV6-3,TGTGCCAGCAACCCCGGGAGCTATGGCTACACCTTC,CASNPGSYGYTF
TRBJ1-1,many,NA,TRBV7-6,TGTGCCAGCAGCTTAGGACCTGGACCCACTGAAGCTTTCTTT,CASSLGPGPTEAFF
TRBJ2-5,NA,TRBD1,TRBV7-2,TGTGCCAGCAGCCGGACAGGGGGAATAGAGACCCAGTACTTC,CASSRTGGIETQYF
TRBJ2-5,few,NA,TRBV4-1,TGCGCCAGCAGCCAAATGTCCCTCCTGGTCCGCCGTGAGACCCAGTACTTC,CASSQMSLLVRRETQYF
TRBJ2-5,many,NA,TRBV27,TGTGCCAGCAGTTTAAGTATAGGATTGTCGGAGACCCAGTACTTC,CASSLSIGLSETQYF
TRBJ1-5,NA,NA,TRBV7-7,TGTGCTAGCAGCTGGTTACAGGGCAAGGGGTATAGCAATCAGCCCCAGCATTTT,CASSWLQGKGYSNQPQHF
TRBJ2-7,many,TRBD1,TRBV7-3,TGTGCCAGCAGCTTATCCCGGGACAGGCCCGAGCAGTACTTC,CASSLSRDRPEQYF
TRBJ2-2,NA,NA,TRBV4-2,TGTGCCAGCAGCCCCCTGTTTGAGGGGACGAACACCGGGGAGCTGTTTTTT,CASSPLFEGTNTGELFF
TRBJ2-2,NA,NA,TRBV28,TGTGCCAGCAGCTTGCTTCCGGGCCAATCGAACACCGGGGATCTGTTTTTT,CASSLLPGQSNTGDLFF
TRBJ2-5,few,NA,TRBV11-2,TGTGCCAGCAGCTTAGCGGCCTCTGGGACCCAGTACTTC,CASSLAASGTQYF
TRBJ1-2,many,NA,TRBV7-6,TGTGCCAGCAGCTGGACTGTACCCCGGGACACGGCGGGATCGAGTTATGGCTACACCTTC,CASSWTVPRDTAGSSYGYTF
TRBJ1-1,many,NA,TRBV7-2,TGTGCCAGCAGCTCAACAAGAACTGAAGCTTTCTTT,CASSSTRTEAFF
TRBJ1-1,many,NA,TRBV7-8,TGTGCCAGCAGCGGTCGAGAGGGCCCAAACACTGAAGCTTTCTTT,CASSGREGPNTEAFF
TRBJ1-2,NA,TRBD1,TRBV2,TGTGCCAGCAGGTCCGGGACAGGGGTTTACGGCTACACCTTC,CASRSGTGVYGYTF